The 10 T cell receptor beta chains in this list originate from one sample, sequenced in a study of vaccination effects on CD4 cells after COVID-19. ViraFEST assay sequencing came after antigen-specific CD4+ T cells were expanded with viral peptide pools. The culture ran for 10 days, and then CD4+ T cells were isolated. Vaccine recipients, nucleocapsid antibody negative, had no prior SARS-CoV-2 infection. Their target antigens are unknown. Measured with immunoSEQ multiplex PCR; TCRdb has only the in-frame clones, and not every one. The sample gives about 71,000 clones, roughly 72% of which show up once; roughly 4% is in the top ten. Sequencing used CD4+ T cells from PBMCs cultured with HCoV-OC43 spike peptides, obtained before COVID-19 vaccination. Subset: HCoV-OC43 spike overlapping peptide pool stimulation. The source is a human donor who received a COVID-19 vaccine.

The V call is TRBV7-9, the J call TRBJ2-5; 8 bases fit TRBD2. Germline V gene data show CDR1 as SEHNR and CDR2 as FQNEAQ (reference sequence). The CDR3 has 15 residues. The ends lost 6 bases at V and 5 bases at J; junction bases unmatched: 11. CDR3 loop: CASSYRAGARETQYF. CDR3 DNA sequence: TGTGCCAGCAGTTACAGAGCGGGGGCGAGGGAGACCCAGTACTTC. The variable domain in full, completed from reference TRBV7-9 and TRBJ2-5, reads DTGVSQNPRHKITKRGQNVTFRCDPISEHNRLYWYRQTLGQGPEFLTYFQNEAQLEKSRLLSDRFSAERPKGSFSTLEIQRTEQGDSAMYLCASSYRAGARETQYFGPGTRLLVL.

The chain joins TRBV3-1 (or the pseudogene TRBV3-2) to TRBJ1-2, with a weak D call TRBD1 (5 bases). V lost 6 bases to trimming and J lost 4 bases, with 12 bases between them. Germline CDR1 reads LGHDT; CDR2 reads YNNKEL (reference sequence). This CDR3 has 13 residues. The CDR3 reads CASRGVESYGYTF. The CDR3 DNA follows: TGTGCCAGCAGAGGGGTCGAGTCCTATGGCTACACCTTC.

The rearrangement joins TRBV12-3 or TRBV12-4 to TRBJ2-3; D gene ambiguous. Deletions cut 5 bases from V and 9 bases from J, with 12 bases between. The CDR3 extends over 12 amino acids. Written as DNA, the CDR3 is TGTGCCAGCAGTCTACCCCCTGGCACGCAGTATTTT. The encoded protein is CASSLPPGTQYF.

The rearrangement uses TRBV3-1 (or the pseudogene TRBV3-2) and TRBJ2-2, with 11 positions matching TRBD2. V lost 3 bases to trimming and J lost 5 bases; unmatched junction nucleotides: 5. CDR1 LGHDT and CDR2 YNNKEL come from the germline V gene (reference sequence). The CDR3 sequence is 16 residues long. CDR3 DNA sequence: TGTGCCAGCAGCCATCGACTAGCGGGGTTGACCGGGGAGCTGTTTTTT. Translating it yields CASSHRLAGLTGELFF.

This chain joins TRBV24-1 and TRBJ2-2; D possibly matches TRBD1 or TRBD2 (5 bases each). V was cut by 4 bases and J by 4 bases, with 9 bases left in between. The germline V gene has CDR1 KGHDR and CDR2 SFDVKD. There are 14 residues in the CDR3. The CDR3 region is CATSDPGATGELFF. CDR3 bases: TGTGCCACCAGTGACCCCGGGGCCACCGGGGAGCTGTTTTTT.

This clone was detected only a few times. The V call is TRBV25-1, the J call TRBJ1-6; D might be TRBD1 (6 bases). Germline loops: CDR1 MGHDK, CDR2 SYGVNS. Trimming took off 2 bases at V and 8 bases at J, with 13 bases between the two ends. CDR3 length: 15 residues. The CDR3: CASSEGPGQYSPLHF. CDR3 in DNA: TGTGCCAGCAGTGAAGGCCCCGGACAGTATTCACCCCTCCACTTT.

The chain carries TRBV18 and TRBJ2-1, with D possibly TRBD2 on 6 matching bases. Trimming shortened V by 5 bases and J by 3 bases, and 17 bases separated the two germline ends. CDR1 is KGHSH and CDR2 is LQKENI in the germline V gene. CDR3 size: 16 residues. CDR3 DNA: TGTGCCAGCTCAAACTCCGCGGGGAACGGCTACAATGAGCAGTTCTTC. This sequence encodes CASSNSAGNGYNEQFF. The entire variable domain, with the rest obtained from reference TRBV18 and TRBJ2-1, is as follows: NAGVMQNPRHLVRRRGQEARLRCSPMKGHSHVYWYRQLPEEGLKFMVYLQKENIIDESGMPKERFSAEFPKEGPSILRIQQVVRGDSAAYFCASSNSAGNGYNEQFFGPGTRLTVL.

This clone was seen a handful of times. This chain connects TRBV2 to TRBJ1-2; 7 bases fit TRBD1. This CDR3 has 15 amino acids. In germline, CDR1 is SNHLY, CDR2 FYNNEI. J gave up 2 bases and V 5 bases, and 8 bases lay outside the gene matches. For the CDR3, the DNA is TGTGCCAGCAGTCTAGAACAGGGGCTCAACTATGGCTACACCTTC. Translated, it gives CASSLEQGLNYGYTF.

The genes are TRBV6-6 and TRBJ1-1; 8 bases align to TRBD1. V lost 0 bases and J lost 3; bases outside the gene matches: 0. The CDR3 covers 14 residues. CDR1 is MNHNY and CDR2 is SVGAGI in the germline V gene (reference sequence). This chain's CDR3 is CASSYSDRDTEAFF. The CDR3 nucleotides are TGTGCCAGCAGTTACTCGGACAGGGACACTGAAGCTTTCTTT.

The J gene is TRBJ1-2, the V gene TRBV18, with TRBD1 identical over 9 bases. The germline CDR1 and CDR2 sequences are KGHSH and LQKENI. The CDR3 has 17 amino acids. V lost 1 base and J lost 8; bases outside the gene matches: 14. The CDR3 DNA reads TGTGCCAGCTCACCACGGGACGGGACAGGGTCGAAGCAAGGCTACACCTTC. Protein: CASSPRDGTGSKQGYTF. Looking up the rest from reference TRBV18 and TRBJ1-2 gives the full variable domain: NAGVMQNPRHLVRRRGQEARLRCSPMKGHSHVYWYRQLPEEGLKFMVYLQKENIIDESGMPKERFSAEFPKEGPSILRIQQVVRGDSAAYFCASSPRDGTGSKQGYTFGSGTRLTVV.